One and the same sample provided the 27 T cell receptor beta chains below, sequenced in a study of chemoradiotherapy in HPV16-positive cancers. TCRdb's table, derived via immunoSEQ multiplex PCR, lists solely in-frame clones and lacks some. The sample lists under 2,000 clones, roughly 72% occurring once. The input for sequencing was tumor tissue, taken from a patient who underwent chemoradiotherapy. The receptors here all came from a human donor with HPV-associated anogenital cancer.

This clone was recorded a few times. The V gene is TRBV4-2, the J gene TRBJ2-7; 12 bases fit TRBD2. The CDR3 is 18 residues long. The germline V gene has CDR1 LGHNA and CDR2 YNFKEQ. V shed 0 bases, J shed 0 bases, and the junction held 6 bases outside the gene matches. CDR3 nucleotide sequence: TGTGCCAGCAGCCAAGATAGGCCTAGCGGGGGGGACTCCTACGAGCAGTACTTC. It is translated as CASSQDRPSGGDSYEQYF.

The rearrangement uses TRBV29-1 and TRBJ1-2, with 7 bases aligning to TRBD1. CDR1 is SQVTM, CDR2 ANQGSEA, per germline. Trimming removed 5 bases from V and 7 bases from J; junction bases left unmatched: 10. The CDR3 loop spans 13 amino acids. CDR3 amino acids: CSVRDRDVRGYTF. The CDR3 nucleotides are TGCAGCGTTAGAGACAGGGACGTACGTGGCTACACCTTC.

This chain uses TRBV19 with TRBJ1-6, with D uncertain. The CDR3 has 13 amino acids. Germline lookup yields CDR1 LNHDA and CDR2 SQIVND (reference sequence). Between the trimmed V and J ends, which lost 9 bases and 9 bases, there was a span of 15 bases. The CDR3 bases are TGTGCCAGCCAGACCGCCAGAGTTTCACCCCTCCACTTT. Encoded protein: CASQTARVSPLHF. The variable domain in full, completed from reference TRBV19 and TRBJ1-6, reads DGGITQSPKYLFRKEGQNVTLSCEQNLNHDAMYWYRQDPGQGLRLIYYSQIVNDFQKGDIAEGYSVSREKKESFPLTVTSAQKNPTAFYLCASQTARVSPLHFGNGTRLTVT.

The chain has TRBV9 and TRBJ2-2; the D gene could be TRBD1 or TRBD2 (5 bases each). Looked up from germline, CDR1 is SGDLS and CDR2 is YYNGEE. Trimming took off 0 bases at V and 5 bases at J, with 17 bases between the two ends. The CDR3 runs 17 residues. The chain's CDR3 is CASSVALAGATTGELFF. The CDR3, as DNA: TGTGCCAGCAGCGTAGCTCTTGCCGGGGCGACGACCGGGGAGCTGTTTTTT.

The genes are TRBV7-2 and TRBJ1-1; TRBD1 matches 7 bases. The V and J ends lost 1 base and 10 bases, in that order; junction bases with no gene match: 6. This CDR3 has 13 residues. CDR1 is SGHTA and CDR2 is FQGNSA in the germline V gene. CDR3 protein: CASSLEEGAGAFF. Written as DNA, the CDR3 is TGTGCCAGCAGCTTAGAAGAGGGGGCGGGAGCTTTCTTT.

The chain joins TRBV7-2 to TRBJ2-1; D ambiguous. The CDR3 runs to 13 residues. Germline CDR1 reads SGHTA; CDR2 reads FQGNSA. V lost 2 bases and J lost 8, with 10 bases in between. The DNA for the CDR3 is TGTGCCAGCAGCTTATCATTAGGTGATGAGCAGTTCTTC. Encoded protein: CASSLSLGDEQFF.

This chain connects TRBV5-1 to TRBJ2-4; 11 bases map to TRBD2. Germline V CDR1 and CDR2: SGHRS, YFSETQ. This CDR3 spans 15 amino acids. The V gene end was trimmed by 4 bases and the J gene end by 5 bases; junction bases not matched to a gene: 5. The CDR3 is CASSPIAGGQNIQYF. The CDR3 bases are TGCGCCAGCAGCCCCATAGCGGGGGGGCAAAACATTCAGTACTTC. Full variable domain (missing parts from reference TRBV5-1 and TRBJ2-4): KAGVTQTPRYLIKTRGQQVTLSCSPISGHRSVSWYQQTPGQGLQFLFEYFSETQRNKGNFPGRFSGRQFSNSRSEMNVSTLELGDSALYLCASSPIAGGQNIQYFGAGTRLSVL.

This clone was counted a few times. This chain connects TRBV27 to TRBJ1-5; D gene ambiguous. This CDR3 is built from 17 residues. The V and J ends lost 6 bases and 0 bases respectively, with 18 bases between them. Germline assignment: CDR1 MNHEY and CDR2 SMNVEV (reference sequence). Here the CDR3 reads CASSPLHAHYSNQPQHF. As DNA, the CDR3 is TGTGCCAGCAGCCCGCTCCACGCTCACTATAGCAATCAGCCCCAGCATTTT.

This chain links TRBV19 with TRBJ2-7; D call uncertain. Germline V CDR1 and CDR2: LNHDA, SQIVND (reference sequence). There are 14 residues in the CDR3. Between the trimmed V and J ends, which lost 5 bases and 7 bases, there was a span of 18 bases. CDR3: CASSPSTRTGEQYF. The DNA of the CDR3 is TGTGCCAGTAGTCCCTCCACCCGGACGGGTGAGCAGTACTTC.

The V gene is TRBV10-3, the J gene TRBJ2-7; perhaps TRBD1 as D (5 bases). V lost 2 bases and J 3 bases, leaving 8 bases between the germline ends. This CDR3 contains 13 residues. Germline assignment: CDR1 ENHRY and CDR2 SYGVKD. The CDR3 protein is CAISEDRGYEQYF. In DNA form, the CDR3 reads TGTGCCATCAGTGAGGACAGAGGCTACGAGCAGTACTTC.

The chain recombines TRBV5-1 with TRBJ2-1, with D tentatively TRBD1 or TRBD2 (5 bases each). The CDR3 length is 13 residues. Germline CDR1 and CDR2: SGHRS and YFSETQ. The V end was cut by 2 bases, the J end by 8 bases, with 11 bases between. CDR3 in DNA: TGCGCCAGCAGCTTATGGGGGACGGATGAGCAGTTCTTC. This codes for CASSLWGTDEQFF.

V is TRBV28 and J is TRBJ2-7; 8 positions agree with TRBD2. The CDR3 contains 15 residues. Germline V lookup: CDR1 MDHEN, CDR2 SYDVKM. V shed 4 bases and J 7 bases; nucleotides not matched to a gene: 12. CDR3 DNA sequence: TGTGCCAGCAGTTCTTGGGCGGCGGGGGGCAGGGAGCAGTACTTC. Translating gives CASSSWAAGGREQYF.

The rearrangement joins TRBV11-2 to TRBJ2-7; 8 positions match TRBD1. This CDR3 is 13 amino acids long. V lost 3 bases and J lost 2; bases outside the gene matches: 0. The V gene's germline CDR1 is SGHAT and CDR2 FQNNGV. CDR3 residues: CASSLDRAYEQYF. The DNA of the CDR3 is TGTGCCAGCAGCTTGGACAGGGCCTACGAGCAGTACTTC.

This clone turned up a few times. V and J are TRBV28 and TRBJ1-2; D is ambiguous. CDR1 is MDHEN and CDR2 is SYDVKM in the germline V gene. Between the trimmed V and J ends, which lost 2 bases and 2 bases, there was a span of 6 bases. The CDR3 has 13 amino acids. CDR3 nucleotides: TGTGCCAGCAGTTTAGACGGGAACTATGGCTACACCTTC. Its protein is CASSLDGNYGYTF.

This clone was counted a single time. The rearrangement uses TRBV6-5 and TRBJ1-6, with D perhaps TRBD1 (5 bases). In germline, CDR1 is MNHEY, CDR2 SVGAGI. This CDR3 has 15 amino acids. Trimming pared 2 bases from V and 7 bases from J, leaving 12 bases between. The CDR3 here is CASSYDEQVNSPLHF. For the CDR3, the DNA is TGTGCCAGCAGTTACGACGAACAGGTGAATTCACCCCTCCACTTT.

By sample share, this clone is large. Within the sample, other DNA sequences also encode this same CDR3. The J gene is TRBJ1-1, the V gene TRBV11-2; no clear D. Trimming removed 2 bases at V and 2 bases at J, with 6 bases between. Germline CDR1 is SGHAT and CDR2 is FQNNGV. The CDR3 runs 13 residues. The CDR3 loop reads CASSLRRNTEAFF. The DNA for the CDR3 is TGTGCCAGCAGCTTACGACGAAACACTGAAGCTTTCTTT. The whole variable domain, remainder taken from reference TRBV11-2 and TRBJ1-1, is EAGVAQSPRYKIIEKRQSVAFWCNPISGHATLYWYQQILGQGPKLLIQFQNNGVVDDSQLPKDRFSAERLKGVDSTLKIQPAKLEDSAVYLCASSLRRNTEAFFGQGTRLTVV.

J is TRBJ2-7 and V is TRBV7-8; a weak D match, TRBD2 (7 bases). Looked up from germline, CDR1 is SGHVS and CDR2 is FQNEAQ. This CDR3 spans 16 amino acids. V lost 5 bases to trimming and J lost 3 bases, with 20 bases between them. In DNA form, the CDR3 reads TGTGCCAGCAGCCCCCGAGGGGGAGGGATGGGCTACGAGCAGTACTTC. This gives the protein CASSPRGGGMGYEQYF.

The chain is built from TRBV19 and TRBJ1-2; TRBD1 matches 7 bases. V trimming: 10 bases; J trimming: 5 bases; junction bases outside the gene matches: 25. CDR1 is LNHDA, CDR2 SQIVND, per germline (reference sequence). This CDR3 contains 18 residues. CDR3 in DNA: TGTGCCACTTCAGTACCGCGGGGACAGTCGGGCCTAACTTATGGCTACACCTTC. Amino acid sequence: CATSVPRGQSGLTYGYTF.

This clone occurred once. The CDR3 DNA reads TGCAGCGCCCGAGAGGGGGGCCCCTACAATGAGCAGTTCTTC. It translates to CSAREGGPYNEQFF. This chain joins TRBV29-1 and TRBJ2-1; D assignment may be TRBD1 or TRBD2 (6 bases each). The CDR3 has 14 amino acids. Trimming shortened V by 7 bases and J by 2 bases, and 15 bases separated the two germline ends. Germline V gene lookup returns CDR1 SQVTM and CDR2 ANQGSEA.

This chain links TRBV30 with TRBJ1-3; D is unresolved. V shed 2 bases and J shed 4 bases, with 9 bases lying between them. Germline values: CDR1 GTSNPN, CDR2 SVGIG (reference sequence). The CDR3 is made up of 13 amino acids. CDR3 amino acids: CAWSSASGNTIYF. The CDR3 bases are TGTGCCTGGAGTTCAGCCTCCGGAAACACCATATATTTT.

This clone turned up a few times. CDR3 bases: TGTGCCAGCAGCTTGGGCGGGGGGGCCGGTGAGACCCAGTACTTC. Translated, it gives CASSLGGGAGETQYF. The gene calls are TRBV13 and TRBJ2-5, with 9 positions matching TRBD2. The CDR3 has 15 amino acids. Germline assignment: CDR1 PRHDT and CDR2 FYEKMQ (reference sequence). The trim removed 3 bases at V and 5 bases at J, leaving 7 bases unmatched.

The CDR3 DNA reads as TGTGCCTGGACTCTGGACAACGGTTCACCCCTCCACTTT. Its translation: CAWTLDNGSPLHF. This sequence joins TRBV30 and TRBJ1-6; D is possibly TRBD1 (5 bases). Per the germline V gene, CDR1 is GTSNPN and CDR2 is SVGIG (reference sequence). V lost 4 bases and J 9 bases, leaving 13 bases between the germline ends. The CDR3 spans 13 residues.

The rearrangement joins TRBV2 to TRBJ2-5, with D perhaps matching TRBD2 (5 bases). Germline lookup yields CDR1 SNHLY and CDR2 FYNNEI. V was trimmed by 5 bases and J by 5 bases, leaving 12 bases between them. The CDR3 is 13 amino acids. The CDR3 DNA sequence: TGTGCCAGCAGTTACGATCCGGGGGAGACCCAGTACTTC. It yields the protein CASSYDPGETQYF. The full variable domain, rest sourced from reference TRBV2 and TRBJ2-5, is EPEVTQTPSHQVTQMGQEVILRCVPISNHLYFYWYRQILGQKVEFLVSFYNNEISEKSEIFDDQFSVERPDGSNFTLKIRSTKLEDSAMYFCASSYDPGETQYFGPGTRLLVL.

This chain joins TRBV4-2 and TRBJ2-3; D is perhaps TRBD1 or TRBD2 (6 bases each). The V gene lost 1 base and the J gene lost 1 base, with 18 bases spanning the gap. Germline V gives CDR1 LGHNA, CDR2 YNFKEQ. CDR3 length: 18 amino acids. The CDR3 DNA follows: TGTGCCAGCAGCCAAGCTTCGGTAGGGGGGCGGGGCACAGATACGCAGTATTTT. Its protein is CASSQASVGGRGTDTQYF.

The chain is built from TRBV2 and TRBJ1-2, with 10 positions matching TRBD1. The germline gives CDR1 SNHLY, CDR2 FYNNEI. The V and J ends lost 6 bases and 5 bases, in that order; junction bases with no gene match: 3. The CDR3 covers 13 residues. The CDR3 here is CASRRDRGYGYTF. Here the CDR3 DNA reads TGTGCCAGCAGACGGGACAGGGGATATGGCTACACCTTC.

The chain joins TRBV2 to TRBJ1-5, with D unresolved. The CDR3 spans 14 residues. The germline V gene encodes CDR1 SNHLY and CDR2 FYNNEI. Trimming removed 6 bases from V and 5 bases from J, with 14 bases in between. In DNA form, the CDR3 reads TGTGCCAGCAGGGGCGACACTTCTTATCAGCCCCAGCATTTT. Its translation is CASRGDTSYQPQHF.

This chain links TRBV9 with TRBJ1-4; no reliable D call. This CDR3 contains 14 residues. The germline gives CDR1 SGDLS, CDR2 YYNGEE. The germline V and J ends were trimmed by 0 bases and 3 bases, with 6 bases remaining between them. The CDR3 sequence: CASSVVASNEKLFF. The CDR3 region has the DNA TGTGCCAGCAGCGTAGTGGCCTCTAATGAAAAACTGTTTTTT.